This T cell receptor (beta chain) was profiled in a study of spatial heterogeneity in lung cancer. Study-wide context: Sequence detection consistently recorded a greater number of beta-chain than alpha-chain sequences.

This clonotype was counted many times. The V segment lost 1 base and the J segment 7 bases; nucleotides outside the gene matches: 8. CDR3 length: 16 amino acids. The germline CDR1 and CDR2 sequences are SGHTA and FQGTGA. Every individual TCR cDNA molecule carried its own unique molecular identifier, which allowed correction of PCR and sequencing errors. TCRdb re-called the 5' RACE reads with MiXCR, one entry per CDR3 protein. Among more than 95,000 distinct CDR3 sequences listed, 12% were seen once. Time point described: blood at routine non-recurrence follow-up after resection. Sequencing covered unsorted whole RNA taken from tumor, nontumor lung or frozen PBMC.

The V call is TRBV7-3, the J call TRBJ2-1, with 9 positions matching TRBD1. This TCR came from a male donor with early-stage non-small cell lung cancer. Material: PBMCs, obtained at follow-up. The CDR3 here is CASSLKGTGMTNEQFF. The CDR3, as DNA: TGTGCCAGCAGCTTAAAGGGGACAGGGATGACGAATGAGCAGTTCTTC.